The 21 T cell receptor beta chains below were found in one sample sequenced in a study of cytomegalovirus exposure and HLA in healthy donors. PCR was performed using 60 Vbeta and 13 Jbeta primers. The table came from immunoSEQ multiplex PCR; TCRdb's copy has only in-frame clones and leaves some out. The data hold fewer than 200,000 clones, with roughly 80% observed a single time. The sample comprised PBMCs. The receptors stem from a woman aged 50 to 65 in good health and CMV-seropositive.

V usage is TRBV21-1 and J usage is TRBJ2-5; the D call of TRBD2 is as the table states it, not checked on the DNA. TRBV21-1 is a listed pseudogene. This CDR3 spans 17 amino acids. The CDR3 coding sequence is TGTGCCAGCAGCAAGTCCCTTTATCCCACTCCCCAAGAGACCCAGTACTTC. Protein: CASSKSLYPTPQETQYF.

The chain combines TRBV5-4 with TRBJ1-3; D call uncertain. The CDR3 spans 14 residues. The germline V gene has CDR1 SGHNT and CDR2 YYREEE (reference sequence). Trimming shortened V by 3 bases and J by 0 bases, and 7 bases separated the two germline ends. CDR3 loop: CASSSYASGNTIYF. The DNA for the CDR3 is TGTGCCAGCAGCTCCTATGCCTCTGGAAACACCATATATTTT.

This chain connects TRBV5-8 to TRBJ2-1; the match to TRBD1 covers 11 bases. CDR3 length: 16 amino acids. Germline V gene lookup returns CDR1 SGHTS and CDR2 YDEGEE. V gave up 4 bases and J gave up 7 bases; unmatched junction bases: 10. The DNA for the CDR3 is TGTGCCAGCAGCCATGGAATGGGACAGGGGGAAAATGAGCAGTTCTTC. This gives the protein CASSHGMGQGENEQFF.

The chain is built from TRBV4-2 and TRBJ2-1; 9 nucleotides match TRBD1. CDR1 and CDR2 from the germline V gene are LGHNA and YNFKEQ. The CDR3 is 15 residues long. J lost 0 bases, V lost 4 bases, and 1 base had no gene match. Written as DNA, the CDR3 is TGTGCCAGCAGCCTGACAGGGGGCTCCTACAATGAGCAGTTCTTC. Its translation is CASSLTGGSYNEQFF.

The chain employs TRBV6-6 and TRBJ1-4; possible D gene TRBD1, 6 bases. The germline V gene encodes CDR1 MNHNY and CDR2 SVGAGI (reference sequence). The CDR3 extends over 14 amino acids. Trimming took 8 bases from V and 8 from J, leaving 18 bases between them. CDR3 sequence: CASLDGGGSEKLFF. DNA for the CDR3: TGTGCCAGCCTCGACGGTGGGGGCAGCGAAAAACTGTTTTTT.

The V call is TRBV27, the J call TRBJ1-4; no firm D call. With 1 base removed from V and 5 bases from J, the gap between germline ends came to 14 bases. This CDR3 is 16 amino acids long. CDR1 and CDR2 from the germline V gene are MNHEY and SMNVEV (reference sequence). In DNA, the CDR3 is TGTGCCAGCAGTTTATTATACAGCGGACGCAATGAAAAACTGTTTTTT. Amino acids: CASSLLYSGRNEKLFF.

The J gene is TRBJ2-7, the V gene TRBV19; D is possibly TRBD2 (6 bases). The CDR3 extends over 16 amino acids. Germline CDR1 is LNHDA and CDR2 is SQIVND (reference sequence). V lost 0 bases to trimming and J lost 0 bases, with 12 bases between them. The CDR3, as DNA: TGTGCCAGTAGTATAGATGCCAGCGGGCGCTCCTACGAGCAGTACTTC. Amino acids: CASSIDASGRSYEQYF.

Details on this clone: Other nucleotide sequences from this sample produce the same CDR3. For the CDR3, the DNA is TGTGCCAGCAGTTTGGCCGGGACAGGGGGAACCCCCAGCAATCAGCCCCAGCATTTT. Translated: CASSLAGTGGTPSNQPQHF. The chain has TRBV28 and TRBJ1-5; the match to TRBD1 covers 11 bases. Trimming cost V 3 bases and J 1 base; bases outside gene matches: 11. Germline CDR1 is MDHEN and CDR2 is SYDVKM. This CDR3 has 19 residues. Complete variable domain (other parts from reference TRBV28 and TRBJ1-5): DVKVTQSSRYLVKRTGEKVFLECVQDMDHENMFWYRQDPGLGLRLIYFSYDVKMKEKGDIPEGYSVSREKKERFSLILESASTNQTSMYLCASSLAGTGGTPSNQPQHFGDGTRLSIL.

The chain joins TRBV6-5 to TRBJ2-7; 8 nucleotides match TRBD1. This CDR3 has 15 amino acids. The V gene end was trimmed by 6 bases and the J gene end by 2 bases; junction bases not matched to a gene: 9. Germline-derived CDR1 and CDR2 are MNHEY and SVGAGI. The CDR3 is CASRRRGQEAYEQYF. CDR3 in DNA: TGTGCCAGCAGACGCAGGGGACAGGAGGCCTACGAGCAGTACTTC.

Only one count was recorded for this clone. The rearrangement links TRBV19 to TRBJ2-1; 9 positions match TRBD2. The CDR3 runs to 22 residues. V trimming: 3 bases; J trimming: 2 bases; junction bases outside the gene matches: 23. Germline V gives CDR1 LNHDA, CDR2 SQIVND (reference sequence). This chain's CDR3 is CASSMNLEGVRPSGTAYNEQFF. The DNA for the CDR3 is TGTGCCAGTAGTATGAACCTAGAGGGGGTCAGGCCTAGCGGGACCGCCTACAATGAGCAGTTCTTC.

This clone was observed a few times. The chain links TRBV7-3 to TRBJ1-2; D ambiguous. Germline V gene data show CDR1 as SGHTA and CDR2 as FQGTGA. V was clipped by 1 base and J by 6 bases, with 12 bases between them. The CDR3 loop spans 14 amino acids. CDR3: CASSLSGRGDGYTF. The CDR3 DNA is TGTGCCAGCAGCTTAAGCGGGCGAGGAGATGGCTACACCTTC.

The chain employs TRBV4-2 and TRBJ2-2; TRBD2 matches at 7 bases. The CDR3 covers 15 residues. V was pared by 1 base and J by 3 bases, with 2 bases of the junction left unmatched. The germline V gene has CDR1 LGHNA and CDR2 YNFKEQ. The CDR3 is CASSQVLADTGELFF. CDR3 in DNA: TGTGCCAGCAGCCAAGTCCTAGCGGACACCGGGGAGCTGTTTTTT.

This clone was seen more than once but under ten times. The chain recombines TRBV7-8 with TRBJ2-5; D perhaps matches TRBD2 (6 bases). CDR1 is SGHVS and CDR2 is FQNEAQ in the germline V gene. The CDR3 loop spans 13 amino acids. The ends were cut back, 5 bases at V and 1 base at J, with 8 bases in the middle. CDR3 sequence: CASSRGLQETQYF. The CDR3 DNA is TGTGCCAGCAGCCGGGGACTCCAAGAGACCCAGTACTTC.

The chain couples TRBV5-1 to TRBJ1-1; a weak D match, TRBD1 (5 bases). The germline V gene has CDR1 SGHRS and CDR2 YFSETQ. Deletions cut 3 bases from V and 4 bases from J, with 10 bases between. CDR3 size: 13 residues. The CDR3 is CASSSQGITEAFF. CDR3 coding DNA: TGCGCCAGCAGCTCCCAGGGAATCACTGAAGCTTTCTTT.

V is TRBV5-1 and J is TRBJ1-4, with 12 bases that match TRBD1. Trimming at V came to 0 bases and at J to 7 bases, leaving 7 bases not matched to a gene. The germline V gene encodes CDR1 SGHRS and CDR2 YFSETQ. There are 17 residues in the CDR3. The DNA of the CDR3 is TGCGCCAGCAGCTTGGAAGGGACAGGGGGCAGCTCTGAAAAACTGTTTTTT. It specifies CASSLEGTGGSSEKLFF.

This clone has just one count. The chain employs TRBV7-2 and TRBJ2-7, with TRBD2 matching over 10 bases. V lost 6 bases to trimming and J lost 0 bases; unmatched junction nucleotides: 5. This CDR3 is built from 15 residues. The V gene's germline CDR1 is SGHTA and CDR2 FQGNSA. The CDR3 DNA reads TGTGCCAGCAGACGAGCGGGAGGGAGCTCCTACGAGCAGTACTTC. It is translated as CASRRAGGSSYEQYF.

The CDR3 reads CASSYGTGSSGNTIYF. The CDR3 coding sequence is TGTGCCAGCAGTTACGGGACAGGGTCGTCTGGAAACACCATATATTTT. This rearrangement joins TRBV6-5 to TRBJ1-3, with 9 bases that match TRBD1. CDR3 length: 16 residues. V lost 2 bases and J lost 1; bases outside the gene matches: 3. Germline V gives CDR1 MNHEY, CDR2 SVGAGI.

The chain recombines TRBV4-1 with TRBJ1-4; a possible D gene is TRBD1 (5 bases). CDR3 length equals 17 residues. V gave up 1 base and J gave up 7 bases, with 19 bases separating them. The germline gives CDR1 MGHRA, CDR2 YSYEKL. CDR3 amino acids: CASSQVSGLGRGEKLFF. In DNA, the CDR3 is TGCGCCAGCAGCCAAGTATCGGGTTTGGGGAGGGGTGAAAAACTGTTTTTT.

CDR3 loop: CASSPATGWGYTF. The CDR3 nucleotides read TGTGCCAGCTCACCTGCGACAGGGTGGGGCTACACCTTC. The V gene is TRBV18, the J gene TRBJ1-2; 7 bases agree with TRBD1. In germline, CDR1 is KGHSH, CDR2 LQKENI. V dropped 3 bases and J dropped 8; count of bases not matched to a gene: 6. The CDR3 totals 13 residues.

This chain joins TRBV7-9 and TRBJ2-7; a weak D match, TRBD1 (6 bases). Trimming pared 2 bases from V and 1 base from J, leaving 12 bases between. The CDR3 spans 15 residues. CDR1 SEHNR and CDR2 FQNEAQ come from the germline V gene (reference sequence). The DNA for the CDR3 is TGTGCCAGCAGCTTATCGTCAGGGGTATCCTACGAGCAGTACTTC. Protein sequence: CASSLSSGVSYEQYF.

CDR3 nucleotides: TGCGCCAGCAGCCAAGTGGTTGGGGACAGGGATCAGCCCCAGCATTTT. Translation gives CASSQVVGDRDQPQHF. This chain joins TRBV4-1 and TRBJ1-5; 9 bases map to TRBD1. J gave up 5 bases and V 1 base, and 6 bases lay outside the gene matches. The CDR3 runs to 16 residues. CDR1 is MGHRA, CDR2 YSYEKL, per germline.